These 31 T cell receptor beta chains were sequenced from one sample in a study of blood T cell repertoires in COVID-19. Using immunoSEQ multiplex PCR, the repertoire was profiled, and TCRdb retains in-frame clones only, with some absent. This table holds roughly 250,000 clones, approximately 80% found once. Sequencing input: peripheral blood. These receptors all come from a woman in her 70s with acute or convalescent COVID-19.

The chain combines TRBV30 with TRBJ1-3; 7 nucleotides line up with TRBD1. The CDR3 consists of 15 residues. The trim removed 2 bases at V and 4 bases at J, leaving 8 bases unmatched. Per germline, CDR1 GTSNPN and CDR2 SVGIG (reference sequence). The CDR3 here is CAWSPLTGLGNTIYF. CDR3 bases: TGTGCCTGGAGTCCCCTGACAGGGCTCGGAAACACCATATATTTT.

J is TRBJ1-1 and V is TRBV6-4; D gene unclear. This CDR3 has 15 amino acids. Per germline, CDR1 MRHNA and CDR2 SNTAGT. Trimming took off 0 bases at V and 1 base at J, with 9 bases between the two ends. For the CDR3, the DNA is TGTGCCAGCAGTGACTCGAGAGGGCCGAACACTGAAGCTTTCTTT. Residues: CASSDSRGPNTEAFF.

DNA of the CDR3: TGTGCCAGCAGCCAACAAGGCGGCACTGAAGCTTTCTTT. Protein: CASSQQGGTEAFF. V is TRBV12-3 or TRBV12-4 and J is TRBJ1-1; D remains unclear. With 6 bases removed from V and 4 bases from J, the gap between germline ends came to 12 bases. The CDR3 runs to 13 residues.

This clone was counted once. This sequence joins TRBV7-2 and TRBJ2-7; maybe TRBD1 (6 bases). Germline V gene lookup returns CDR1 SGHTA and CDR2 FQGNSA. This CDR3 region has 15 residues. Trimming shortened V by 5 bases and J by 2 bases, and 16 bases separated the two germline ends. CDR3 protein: CASSLGQLTTYEQYF. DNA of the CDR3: TGTGCCAGCAGCCTCGGACAGCTCACTACCTACGAGCAGTACTTC.

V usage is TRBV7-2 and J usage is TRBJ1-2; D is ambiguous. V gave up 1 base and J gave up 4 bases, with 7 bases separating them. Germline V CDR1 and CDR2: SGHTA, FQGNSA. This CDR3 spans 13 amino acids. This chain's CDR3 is CASSLVFGYGYTF. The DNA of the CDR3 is TGTGCCAGCAGCTTAGTATTCGGCTATGGCTACACCTTC. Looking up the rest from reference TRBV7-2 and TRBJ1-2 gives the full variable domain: GAGVSQSPSNKVTEKGKDVELRCDPISGHTALYWYRQSLGQGLEFLIYFQGNSAPDKSGLPSDRFSAERTGGSVSTLTIQRTQQEDSAVYLCASSLVFGYGYTFGSGTRLTVV.

CDR3 in DNA: TGTGCCAGCGGCGGGGGAAACACCGGGGAGCTGTTTTTT. Translation: CASGGGNTGELFF. The chain has TRBV3-1 (or the pseudogene TRBV3-2) and TRBJ2-2; TRBD2 aligns across 7 bases. CDR1 and CDR2 from the germline V gene are LGHDT and YNNKEL (reference sequence). Trimming took 8 bases from V and 2 from J; bases not matched to a gene: 2. CDR3 length: 13 residues.

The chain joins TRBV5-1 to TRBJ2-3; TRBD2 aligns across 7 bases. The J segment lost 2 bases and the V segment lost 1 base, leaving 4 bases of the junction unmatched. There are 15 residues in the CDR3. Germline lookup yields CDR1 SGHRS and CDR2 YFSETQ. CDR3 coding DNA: TGCGCCAGCAGCTTGAGCGGGGACCCCACAGATACGCAGTATTTT. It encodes CASSLSGDPTDTQYF. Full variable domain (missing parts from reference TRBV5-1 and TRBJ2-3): KAGVTQTPRYLIKTRGQQVTLSCSPISGHRSVSWYQQTPGQGLQFLFEYFSETQRNKGNFPGRFSGRQFSNSRSEMNVSTLELGDSALYLCASSLSGDPTDTQYFGPGTRLTVL.

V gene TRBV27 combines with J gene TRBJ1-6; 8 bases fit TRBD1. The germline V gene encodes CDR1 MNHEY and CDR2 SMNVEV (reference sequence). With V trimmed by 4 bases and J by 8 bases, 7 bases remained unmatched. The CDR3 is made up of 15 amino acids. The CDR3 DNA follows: TGTGCCAGCAGTTCGACAGGGGTGTATGATTCACCCCTCCACTTT. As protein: CASSSTGVYDSPLHF.

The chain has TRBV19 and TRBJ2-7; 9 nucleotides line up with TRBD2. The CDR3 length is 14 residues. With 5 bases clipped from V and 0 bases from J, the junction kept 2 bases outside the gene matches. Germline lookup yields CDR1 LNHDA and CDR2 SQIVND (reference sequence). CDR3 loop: CASSFSGSSYEQYF. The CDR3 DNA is TGTGCCAGTAGTTTTAGCGGGAGCTCCTACGAGCAGTACTTC.

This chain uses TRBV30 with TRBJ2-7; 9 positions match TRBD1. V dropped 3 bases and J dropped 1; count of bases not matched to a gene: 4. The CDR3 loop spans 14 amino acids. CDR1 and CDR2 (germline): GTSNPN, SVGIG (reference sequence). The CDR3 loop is CAWRTGQGSYEQYF. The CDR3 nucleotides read TGTGCCTGGAGGACGGGACAGGGATCCTACGAGCAGTACTTC. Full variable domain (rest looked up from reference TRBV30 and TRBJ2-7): SQTIHQWPATLVQPVGSPLSLECTVEGTSNPNLYWYRQAAGRGLQLLFYSVGIGQISSEVPQNLSASRPQDRQFILSSKKLLLSDSGFYLCAWRTGQGSYEQYFGPGTRLTVT.

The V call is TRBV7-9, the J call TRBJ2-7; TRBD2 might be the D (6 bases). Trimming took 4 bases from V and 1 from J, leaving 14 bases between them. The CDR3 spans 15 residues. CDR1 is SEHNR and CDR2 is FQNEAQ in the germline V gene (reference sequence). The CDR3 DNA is TGTGCCAGCAGCTATTTCGGCGGGATTTCCTACGAGCAGTACTTC. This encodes CASSYFGGISYEQYF.

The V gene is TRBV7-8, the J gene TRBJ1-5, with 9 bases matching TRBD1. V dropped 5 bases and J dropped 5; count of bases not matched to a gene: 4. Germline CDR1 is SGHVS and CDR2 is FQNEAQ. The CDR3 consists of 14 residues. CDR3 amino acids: CASSRDREDQPQHF. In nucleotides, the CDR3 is TGTGCCAGCAGCCGGGACAGGGAAGATCAGCCCCAGCATTTT.

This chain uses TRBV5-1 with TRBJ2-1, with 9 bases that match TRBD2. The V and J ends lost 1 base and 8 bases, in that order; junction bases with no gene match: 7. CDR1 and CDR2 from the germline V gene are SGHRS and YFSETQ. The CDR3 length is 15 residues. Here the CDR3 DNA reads TGCGCCAGCAGCTTGTCGCGGGGGGGCGTAGATGAGCAGTTCTTC. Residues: CASSLSRGGVDEQFF.

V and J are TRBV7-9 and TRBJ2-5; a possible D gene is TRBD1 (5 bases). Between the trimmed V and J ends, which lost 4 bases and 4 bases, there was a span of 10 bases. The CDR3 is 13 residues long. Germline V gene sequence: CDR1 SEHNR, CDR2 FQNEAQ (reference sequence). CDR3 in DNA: TGTGCCAGCAGCTCCGTCCAGGGAGAGACCCAGTACTTC. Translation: CASSSVQGETQYF.

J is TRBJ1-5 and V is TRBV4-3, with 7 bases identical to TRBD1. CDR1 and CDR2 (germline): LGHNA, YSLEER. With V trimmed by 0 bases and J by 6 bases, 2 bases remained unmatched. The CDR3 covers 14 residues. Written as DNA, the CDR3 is TGCGCCAGCAGCCAAGAGGCAGGGGGTCAGCCCCAGCATTTT. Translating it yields CASSQEAGGQPQHF.

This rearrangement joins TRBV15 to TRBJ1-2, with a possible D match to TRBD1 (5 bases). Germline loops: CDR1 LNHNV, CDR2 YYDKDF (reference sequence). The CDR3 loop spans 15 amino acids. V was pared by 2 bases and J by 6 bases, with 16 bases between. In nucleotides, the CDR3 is TGTGCCACCAGCAGACAAATAAGGGCAGGGAATGGCTACACCTTC. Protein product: CATSRQIRAGNGYTF. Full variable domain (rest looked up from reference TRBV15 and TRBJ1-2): DAMVIQNPRYQVTQFGKPVTLSCSQTLNHNVMYWYQQKSSQAPKLLFHYYDKDFNNEADTPDNFQSRRPNTSFCFLDIRSPGLGDTAMYLCATSRQIRAGNGYTFGSGTRLTVV.

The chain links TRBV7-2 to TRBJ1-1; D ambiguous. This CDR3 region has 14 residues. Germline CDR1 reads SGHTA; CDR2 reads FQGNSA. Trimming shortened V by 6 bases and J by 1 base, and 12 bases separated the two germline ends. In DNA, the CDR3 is TGTGCCAGCAGATTGGTTCGGGAGAACACTGAAGCTTTCTTT. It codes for CASRLVRENTEAFF.

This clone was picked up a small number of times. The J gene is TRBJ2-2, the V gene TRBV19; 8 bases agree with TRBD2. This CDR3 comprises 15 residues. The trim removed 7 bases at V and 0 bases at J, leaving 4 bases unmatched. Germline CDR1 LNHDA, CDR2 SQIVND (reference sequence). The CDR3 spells CASKREGTNTGELFF. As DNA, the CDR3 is TGTGCCAGTAAACGGGAGGGGACGAACACCGGGGAGCTGTTTTTT.

The chain's CDR3 is CASSATGGRTEAFF. The DNA for the CDR3 is TGTGCCAGCAGTGCAACAGGGGGAAGGACTGAAGCTTTCTTT. The chain couples TRBV2 to TRBJ1-1; 8 bases agree with TRBD1. The V gene's germline CDR1 is SNHLY and CDR2 FYNNEI. Trimming at V came to 4 bases and at J to 5 bases, leaving 6 bases not matched to a gene. CDR3 length equals 14 residues.

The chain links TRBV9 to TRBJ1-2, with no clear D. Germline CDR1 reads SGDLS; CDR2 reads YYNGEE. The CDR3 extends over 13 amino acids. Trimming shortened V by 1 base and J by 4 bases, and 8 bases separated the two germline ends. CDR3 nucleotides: TGTGCCAGCAGCGTACCGGGAGGCTATGGCTACACCTTC. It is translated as CASSVPGGYGYTF.

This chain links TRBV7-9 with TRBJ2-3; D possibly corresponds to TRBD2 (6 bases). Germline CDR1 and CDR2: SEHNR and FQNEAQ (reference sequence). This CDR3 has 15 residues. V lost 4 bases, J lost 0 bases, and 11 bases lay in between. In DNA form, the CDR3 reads TGTGCCAGCAGCTCGGGACTCTCTAGCACAGATACGCAGTATTTT. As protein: CASSSGLSSTDTQYF.

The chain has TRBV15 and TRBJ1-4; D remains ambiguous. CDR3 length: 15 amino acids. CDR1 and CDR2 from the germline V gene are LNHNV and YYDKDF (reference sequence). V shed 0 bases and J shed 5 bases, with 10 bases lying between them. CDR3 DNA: TGTGCCACCAGCAGAGAAGACTTAGAGAATGAAAAACTGTTTTTT. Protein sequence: CATSREDLENEKLFF.

The DNA for the CDR3 is TGTGCCAGCAGTTTTAGGGGCGGCTACGAGCAGTACTTC. Its protein is CASSFRGGYEQYF. V gene TRBV27 combines with J gene TRBJ2-7; D perhaps matches TRBD1 (5 bases). CDR1 is MNHEY, CDR2 SMNVEV, per germline (reference sequence). V dropped 3 bases and J dropped 3 bases, with 9 bases sitting between them. The CDR3 is 13 residues long.

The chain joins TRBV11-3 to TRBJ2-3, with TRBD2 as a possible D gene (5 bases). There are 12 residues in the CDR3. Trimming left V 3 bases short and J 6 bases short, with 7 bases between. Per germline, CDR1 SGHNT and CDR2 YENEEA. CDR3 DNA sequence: TGTGCCAGCAGCTTCTCGGGGGATACGCAGTATTTT. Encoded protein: CASSFSGDTQYF.

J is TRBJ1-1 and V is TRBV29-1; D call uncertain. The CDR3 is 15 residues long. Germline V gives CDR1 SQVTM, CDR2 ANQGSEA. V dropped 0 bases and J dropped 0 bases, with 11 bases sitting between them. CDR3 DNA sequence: TGCAGCGTTGAAGATCAGGCAGCTTTGAACACTGAAGCTTTCTTT. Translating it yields CSVEDQAALNTEAFF.

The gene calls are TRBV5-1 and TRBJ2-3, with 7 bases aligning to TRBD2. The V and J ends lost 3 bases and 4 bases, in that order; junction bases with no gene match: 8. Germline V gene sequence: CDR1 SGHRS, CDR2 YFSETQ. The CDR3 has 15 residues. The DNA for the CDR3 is TGCGCCAGCAGCTCCCAGGGAGGGAGCGCAGATACGCAGTATTTT. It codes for CASSSQGGSADTQYF.

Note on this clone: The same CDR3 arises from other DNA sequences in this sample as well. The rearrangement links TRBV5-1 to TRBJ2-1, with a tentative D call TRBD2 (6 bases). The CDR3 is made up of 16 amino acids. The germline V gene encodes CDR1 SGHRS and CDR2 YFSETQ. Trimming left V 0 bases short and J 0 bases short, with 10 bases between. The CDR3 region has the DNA TGCGCCAGCAGCTTGGCCGGAGGGAGCTCCTACAATGAGCAGTTCTTC. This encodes CASSLAGGSSYNEQFF.

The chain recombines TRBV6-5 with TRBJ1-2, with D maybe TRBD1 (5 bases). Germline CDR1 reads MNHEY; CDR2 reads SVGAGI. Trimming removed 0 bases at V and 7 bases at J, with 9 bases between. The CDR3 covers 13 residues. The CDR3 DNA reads TGTGCCAGCAGTTACTCAGGGGAAGGTGGCTACACCTTC. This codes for CASSYSGEGGYTF.

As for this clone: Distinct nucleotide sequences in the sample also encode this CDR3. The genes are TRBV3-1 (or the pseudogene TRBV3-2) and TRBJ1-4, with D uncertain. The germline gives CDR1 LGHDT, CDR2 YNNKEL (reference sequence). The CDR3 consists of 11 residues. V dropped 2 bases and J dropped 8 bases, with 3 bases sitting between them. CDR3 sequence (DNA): TGTGCCAGCAGCCAACTGGAAAAACTGTTTTTT. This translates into CASSQLEKLFF.

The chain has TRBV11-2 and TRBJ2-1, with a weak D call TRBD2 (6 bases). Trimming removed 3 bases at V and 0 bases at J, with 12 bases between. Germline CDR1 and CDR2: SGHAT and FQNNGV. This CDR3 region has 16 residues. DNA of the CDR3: TGTGCCAGCAGCTTCTCCCCGGGAGCCTCCTACAATGAGCAGTTCTTC. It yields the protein CASSFSPGASYNEQFF.

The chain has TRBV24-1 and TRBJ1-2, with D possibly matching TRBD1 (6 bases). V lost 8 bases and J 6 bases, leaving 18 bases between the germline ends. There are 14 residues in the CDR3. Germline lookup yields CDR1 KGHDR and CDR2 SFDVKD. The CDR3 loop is CATNSGAQEDGYTF. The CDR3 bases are TGTGCCACCAATTCAGGGGCACAGGAAGATGGCTACACCTTC.